This T cell receptor (beta chain) was sequenced in a study of blood T cells in healthy people across ages. Study-level information: Every two T cells gave about one barcoded beta molecule via template switching. Whole-study results and caveats: Expanded clonotype shifts may have been confounded, as the donors had an unknown CMV status. As age increased, TCR beta diversity per million T cells fell in a roughly linear fashion.

A second about 7 to 12 cycle PCR used barcoded and J-beta primers. MiXCR was run by TCRdb on the 5' RACE reads, yielding one entry per CDR3 protein. Of around 1,000,000 distinct CDR3 sequences detected, roughly two fifths appear once; the ten largest clones hold less than 15%. There are 12 residues in the CDR3. Germline V lookup: CDR1 SGHTA, CDR2 FQGNSA. J gave up 9 bases and V 9 bases, and 7 bases lay outside the gene matches. This clonotype was counted between two and nine times. Its cognate antigen is unknown. The origin of this receptor is a man younger than 35 in good health. Sequenced sample: blood. The chain recombines TRBV7-2 with TRBJ1-3, with 8 nucleotides matching TRBD1. The CDR3 sequence is CASGTGGRTIYF. CDR3 in DNA: TGTGCCAGTGGAACAGGGGGTCGCACCATATATTTT.